This TCR beta chain was recorded in a study of cytomegalovirus exposure and HLA in healthy donors. Remarks on this clone: Its antigen is currently unknown.

Regarding the study as a whole: The listing of roughly 160 TCR beta chains classed them as cytomegalovirus-associated.

It was with 60 Vbeta and 13 Jbeta primers that the PCR ran. Using immunoSEQ multiplex PCR, the repertoire was profiled, and TCRdb retains in-frame clones only, with some absent. The sample has about 120,000 clones; around 74% are singletons. The CDR3 has 16 amino acids. Germline V gene lookup returns CDR1 SNHLY and CDR2 FYNNEI. V shed 8 bases and J 1 base; nucleotides not matched to a gene: 5. The gene calls are TRBV2 and TRBJ2-6, with TRBD1 identical over 10 bases. What was sequenced was PBMCs. The TCR sequence derives from a man aged 55 to 70 in good health and CMV-seropositive. The CDR3 DNA reads as TGTGCCAGCGTAAGACAGGGGGCTTCTGGGGCCAACGTCCTGACTTTC. Translating gives CASVRQGASGANVLTF.